The 8 T cell receptor beta chains below all came from one sample that was sequenced in a study of blood T cells in healthy people across ages. Combining a sample-barcoded 5' primer with a J-beta primer mix, a second PCR ran for roughly 7 to 12 cycles. TCRdb re-called the 5' RACE reads through MiXCR, storing one row per CDR3 protein. The table records about 1,500,000 distinct CDR3 sequences, around two fifths of them present only once. Sequenced: blood. The receptors were gathered from a woman aged 18-29 years in good health.

The rearrangement joins TRBV7-2 to TRBJ1-2; no firm D call. V was pared by 5 bases and J by 2 bases, with 12 bases between. This CDR3 region has 14 residues. Germline V gene sequence: CDR1 SGHTA, CDR2 FQGNSA. CDR3 in amino acids: CASSRHQRNYGYTF. Here the CDR3 DNA reads TGTGCCAGCAGCAGACATCAGAGAAACTATGGCTACACCTTC.

CDR3 nucleotide sequence: TGTGCTAGTGGTCATAGGAACATGAACACTGAAGCTTTCTTT. Amino acid sequence: CASGHRNMNTEAFF. The chain carries TRBV12-5 and TRBJ1-1; unclear D gene. Trimming shortened V by 5 bases and J by 0 bases, and 10 bases separated the two germline ends. CDR1 and CDR2 (germline): LGHNT, FRNRAP. The CDR3 consists of 14 residues.

This clonotype has a handful of counts. The rearrangement joins TRBV4-1 to TRBJ2-7; the D gene is possibly TRBD1 (6 bases). This CDR3 has 15 residues. Germline lookup yields CDR1 MGHRA and CDR2 YSYEKL. Trimming removed 3 bases at V and 4 bases at J, with 16 bases between. The CDR3 region is CASSQIGQRDYEQYF. The CDR3 DNA reads as TGCGCCAGCAGCCAGATCGGACAGCGAGATTACGAGCAGTACTTC.

In this sample, this clonotype turned up a few times. V gene TRBV6-5 combines with J gene TRBJ1-2; no definite D call. CDR1 MNHEY and CDR2 SVGAGI come from the germline V gene. Trimming removed 1 base from V and 8 bases from J, with 14 bases in between. This CDR3 region has 14 residues. The CDR3 nucleotides read TGTGCCAGCAGTTACTTCGGCATCCTAGGGGGCTACACCTTC. Amino acid sequence: CASSYFGILGGYTF.

This clonotype was seen more than once but under ten times. V usage is TRBV28 and J usage is TRBJ2-5; D gene uncertain. The J call is doubtful: the DNA matches TRBJ2-7 better. The V gene's germline CDR1 is MDHEN and CDR2 SYDVKM. The CDR3 contains 13 residues. CDR3 nucleotide sequence: TGTGCCAGCAGTTTGCTAGGGAACTACGAGCAGTACTTC. This codes for CASSLLGNYEQYF.

The rearrangement joins TRBV27 to TRBJ2-2; D is ambiguous. This CDR3 contains 13 residues. V gave up 0 bases and J gave up 6 bases, with 5 bases separating them. The germline gives CDR1 MNHEY, CDR2 SMNVEV (reference sequence). The chain's CDR3 is CASSLSFSGELFF. In DNA form, the CDR3 reads TGTGCCAGCAGTTTATCATTCTCCGGGGAGCTGTTTTTT.

This sequence joins TRBV6-5 and TRBJ2-7; D possibly corresponds to TRBD1 (5 bases). V lost 6 bases and J lost 0, with 9 bases in between. Germline CDR1 and CDR2: MNHEY and SVGAGI. This CDR3 region has 13 residues. CDR3 sequence: CASSGHGSYEQYF. CDR3 DNA sequence: TGTGCCAGCAGCGGACATGGCTCCTACGAGCAGTACTTC.

This clonotype has more than one count but fewer than ten. The rearrangement uses TRBV11-2 and TRBJ1-5, with unresolved D. Germline lookup yields CDR1 SGHAT and CDR2 FQNNGV. The CDR3 totals 14 residues. Trimming took 6 bases from V and 3 from J, leaving 12 bases between them. The CDR3 loop is CASRNRAINQPQHF. The CDR3 DNA follows: TGTGCCAGCAGAAACCGGGCCATCAATCAGCCCCAGCATTTT. The full variable domain, its missing parts supplied by reference TRBV11-2 and TRBJ1-5, is EAGVAQSPRYKIIEKRQSVAFWCNPISGHATLYWYQQILGQGPKLLIQFQNNGVVDDSQLPKDRFSAERLKGVDSTLKIQPAKLEDSAVYLCASRNRAINQPQHFGDGTRLSIL.